This T cell receptor beta chain derives from a study of identical twins. The V gene lost 3 bases and the J gene lost 0 bases, with 14 bases spanning the gap. This CDR3 comprises 15 residues. Looked up from germline, CDR1 is DFQATT and CDR2 is SNEGSKA (reference sequence). TCRdb redid the calling of the 5' RACE reads with MiXCR, one entry per CDR3 protein. Among some 1,600,000 distinct CDR3 sequences listed, under 35% were seen once. V gene TRBV20-1 combines with J gene TRBJ1-2; the D is unclear. Sequences were obtained from cord blood. The source is a newborn girl in good health. The CDR3 reads CSASSVGFPNYGYTF. The CDR3 bases are TGCAGTGCTAGTTCAGTGGGCTTCCCTAACTATGGCTACACCTTC.